Following are 15 T cell receptor beta chains from one sample sequenced in a study of T cells after posttransplantation cyclophosphamide listed by TCRdb under 2016. The library was obtained by the immunoSEQ multiplex PCR assay. TCRdb re-hosts the immuneACCESS table, in-frame sequences only. Its copies lack some clones; in the studies checked, an unresolved V gene accounts for under half of them, and the cause for the rest is not known. This sample has tens of thousands of clones in its table, and about 91% of those were observed once. Together, the top ten hold 3% to 3.5% of the sample. Sequencing used PBMCs. The receptor source for this set is a woman aged 45-65 years in good health and a related stem cell transplant donor.

The chain joins TRBV29-1 to TRBJ2-7, with a tentative D call TRBD2 (6 bases). The V and J ends lost 7 bases and 2 bases respectively, with 12 bases between them. CDR3 length: 12 residues. Germline CDR1 reads SQVTM; CDR2 reads ANQGSEA. CDR3 DNA sequence: TGCAGCGGGGGGGACGGCCCCTACGAGCAGTACTTC. It yields the protein CSGGDGPYEQYF.

V gene TRBV27 combines with J gene TRBJ1-6, with D hard to call. The length of the CDR3 is 12 residues. The germline CDR1 and CDR2 sequences are MNHEY and SMNVEV (reference sequence). V was trimmed by 6 bases and J by 3 bases, leaving 3 bases between them. The CDR3 loop is CASSFYNSPLHF. The DNA of the CDR3 is TGTGCCAGCAGCTTCTATAATTCACCCCTCCACTTT.

The chain is built from TRBV5-4 and TRBJ2-7; TRBD1 matches 9 bases. J lost 6 bases, V lost 4 bases, and 5 bases had no gene match. Per germline, CDR1 SGHNT and CDR2 YYREEE (reference sequence). There are 13 residues in the CDR3. CDR3 DNA: TGTGCCAGCAGCCCAGGGACAGGGACCGAGCAGTACTTC. The encoded protein is CASSPGTGTEQYF.

The chain is built from TRBV29-1 and TRBJ1-3; 8 bases line up with TRBD1. Losses at the gene ends were 4 bases for V and 1 base for J; bases not matched to a gene: 3. Germline V gene lookup returns CDR1 SQVTM and CDR2 ANQGSEA. This CDR3 has 14 amino acids. For the CDR3, the DNA is TGCAGCGTTGCAGGGGGCGAATCTGGAAACACCATATATTTT. Residues: CSVAGGESGNTIYF. Drawing the rest from reference TRBV29-1 and TRBJ1-3, the complete variable domain is SAVISQKPSRDICQRGTSLTIQCQVDSQVTMMFWYRQQPGQSLTLIATANQGSEATYESGFVIDKFPISRPNLTFSTLTVSNMSPEDSSIYLCSVAGGESGNTIYFGEGSWLTVV.

This clone was observed a single time. The V gene is TRBV28, the J gene TRBJ1-5, with D possibly being TRBD1 (6 bases). Trimming removed 8 bases from V and 3 bases from J, with 8 bases in between. The CDR3 totals 12 residues. CDR1 and CDR2 (germline): MDHEN, SYDVKM. The CDR3 bases are TGTGCCAGCGGGGACACCAATCAGCCCCAGCATTTT. It translates to CASGDTNQPQHF. Filled out from reference TRBV28 and TRBJ1-5, the complete variable domain reads DVKVTQSSRYLVKRTGEKVFLECVQDMDHENMFWYRQDPGLGLRLIYFSYDVKMKEKGDIPEGYSVSREKKERFSLILESASTNQTSMYLCASGDTNQPQHFGDGTRLSIL.

The chain recombines TRBV15 with TRBJ2-7; 7 bases map to TRBD1. The germline V gene encodes CDR1 LNHNV and CDR2 YYDKDF (reference sequence). Losses at the gene ends were 7 bases for V and 0 bases for J; bases not matched to a gene: 3. The CDR3 is made up of 13 amino acids. Here the CDR3 reads CATKTGNSYEQYF. CDR3 coding DNA: TGTGCCACCAAGACAGGGAACTCCTACGAGCAGTACTTC.

J is TRBJ2-2 and V is TRBV6-4; TRBD2 matches 7 bases. CDR3 length: 17 residues. Germline V lookup: CDR1 MRHNA, CDR2 SNTAGT. V shed 2 bases, J shed 0 bases, and the junction held 6 bases outside the gene matches. CDR3: CASSDMGGTANTGELFF. The CDR3 DNA sequence: TGTGCCAGCAGTGACATGGGGGGGACCGCGAACACCGGGGAGCTGTTTTTT.

The chain combines TRBV7-5 with TRBJ2-7; the D call of TRBD2 is as the table states it, not checked on the DNA. TRBV7-5 is a known pseudogene. This CDR3 contains 16 residues. CDR3 nucleotide sequence: TGTGCCAGAAGCCCCCCGCGGGTTGCGAGCTCCTACGAGCAGTACTTC. This encodes CARSPPRVASSYEQYF.

The V gene is TRBV7-9, the J gene TRBJ1-2; 7 positions match TRBD1. Germline lookup yields CDR1 SEHNR and CDR2 FQNEAQ (reference sequence). CDR3 length: 14 amino acids. After removal of 5 bases from V and 3 bases from J, the junction contained 6 bases not matched to a gene. The CDR3 DNA reads as TGTGCCAGCAGCGTCACAGGGACAGACTATGGCTACACCTTC. Its translation: CASSVTGTDYGYTF.

V gene TRBV7-9 combines with J gene TRBJ1-2, with D possibly being TRBD1 (5 bases). Deletions cut 5 bases from V and 4 bases from J, with 14 bases between. CDR3 length equals 14 residues. The germline V gene encodes CDR1 SEHNR and CDR2 FQNEAQ (reference sequence). The CDR3 sequence: CASSPQTGSYGYTF. In DNA form, the CDR3 reads TGTGCCAGCAGCCCTCAAACAGGATCCTATGGCTACACCTTC.

V and J are TRBV5-1 and TRBJ2-7; D ambiguous. The V and J ends lost 1 base and 5 bases respectively, with 10 bases between them. This CDR3 comprises 13 residues. Germline V CDR1 and CDR2: SGHRS, YFSETQ. The CDR3 region has the DNA TGCGCCAGCAGCTTGCTGGGCACCCACGAGCAGTACTTC. It yields the protein CASSLLGTHEQYF.

The chain uses TRBV6-5 and TRBJ2-1; D unresolved. This CDR3 is built from 14 residues. Trimming took 6 bases from V and 6 from J, leaving 15 bases between them. The germline V gene has CDR1 MNHEY and CDR2 SVGAGI. The CDR3 region has the DNA TGTGCCAGCAGCTCGAGGCTAATGTTCAATGAGCAGTTCTTC. Protein sequence: CASSSRLMFNEQFF.

The rearrangement links TRBV6-1 to TRBJ1-2, with 7 positions matching TRBD1. CDR1 is MNHNS and CDR2 is SASEGT in the germline V gene. J was trimmed by 2 bases and V by 4 bases; bases with no gene match: 4. This CDR3 comprises 14 residues. The CDR3 spells CASSGVGGNYGYTF. CDR3 sequence (DNA): TGTGCCAGCAGTGGGGTAGGGGGCAACTATGGCTACACCTTC.

The V gene is TRBV11-2, the J gene TRBJ1-2; TRBD1 is a possible D gene (6 bases). Trimming stripped 3 bases from V and 4 bases from J, with 15 bases between. The CDR3 runs to 15 residues. The V gene's germline CDR1 is SGHAT and CDR2 FQNNGV. The CDR3 DNA follows: TGTGCCAGCAGCTTCGGCGGACAGTTTTCCTATGGCTACACCTTC. Translating it yields CASSFGGQFSYGYTF.

The genes are TRBV6-1 and TRBJ2-1, with D maybe TRBD1 (6 bases). CDR3 size: 16 residues. Per germline, CDR1 MNHNS and CDR2 SASEGT. The ends were cut back, 2 bases at V and 0 bases at J, with 11 bases in the middle. This CDR3 is CASSERDIFSYNEQFF. The CDR3 DNA sequence: TGTGCCAGCAGTGAAAGGGACATATTCTCCTACAATGAGCAGTTCTTC.